Listed below are T cell receptor beta chains from one sample, sequenced in a study of T cell repertoires in cytomegalovirus infection. Their antigens remain unidentified. One entry per CDR3 protein results from TCRdb running MiXCR on the reads. The data hold about 830,000 distinct CDR3 sequences, with approximately 32% observed a single time. Specimen: cultured CD8+ T cells from PBMCs, collected from culture after CMV antigen stimulation. These receptors came from a human donor in good health (CMV status not recorded). Some clones in this sample may be carry-over from other donors' samples. CDR3s include the opening cysteine and the closing phenylalanine or tryptophan. The order of the fields is CDR3 protein, CDR3 DNA, D gene, V gene, clone size, J gene. A D gene is named only where the DNA matches it firmly. Some rows have no size entry. The others give once, few or many, or a class for an expanded clone.

CDR3: CASSPPSRDTEAFF
DNA: TGTGCCAGTAGTCCCCCCTCTAGGGACACTGAAGCTTTCTTT
D: NA
V: TRBV19
size: NA
J: TRBJ1-1

CDR3: CASSLTPRSYEQYF
DNA: TGTGCCAGCAGTTTAACACCGCGCTCCTACGAGCAGTACTTC
D: NA
V: TRBV12-3/TRBV12-4
size: NA
J: TRBJ2-7

CDR3: CASSLVGGGASDTQYF
DNA: TGTGCCAGCAGCTTAGTTGGCGGGGGGGCCTCCGATACGCAGTATTTT
D: TRBD2
V: TRBV7-3
size: NA
J: TRBJ2-3

CDR3: CATVRGALQFF
DNA: TGTGCCACTGTGAGGGGGGCCTTGCAGTTCTTC
D: NA
V: TRBV2
size: few
J: TRBJ2-1

CDR3: CASSYRADGELFF
DNA: TGTGCCAGCAGTTACAGGGCGGACGGGGAGCTGTTTTTT
D: NA
V: TRBV6-2/TRBV6-3
size: few
J: TRBJ2-2

CDR3: CASSESSGKPYEQYF
DNA: TGTGCCAGCAGTGAATCTTCAGGGAAGCCCTACGAGCAGTACTTC
D: NA
V: TRBV25-1
size: many
J: TRBJ2-7

CDR3: CSVEVGAAASYEQYF
DNA: TGCAGCGTTGAAGTTGGAGCGGCAGCCTCCTACGAGCAGTACTTC
D: NA
V: TRBV29-1
size: few
J: TRBJ2-7

CDR3: CASSQQLAGSTDTQYF
DNA: TGTGCCAGCAGCCAACAACTAGCGGGGAGCACAGATACGCAGTATTTT
D: TRBD2
V: TRBV7-6
size: many
J: TRBJ2-3

CDR3: CASSRGGGNSPLHF
DNA: TGTGCCAGCAGCCGAGGGGGGGGCAATTCACCCCTCCACTTT
D: NA
V: TRBV7-4
size: NA
J: TRBJ1-6

CDR3: CASSLEARGSRVEQFF
DNA: TGTGCCAGCAGCTTAGAGGCCAGGGGCTCCAGGGTTGAGCAGTTCTTC
D: NA
V: TRBV7-2
size: NA
J: TRBJ2-1

CDR3: CASSVVGLPTDTQYF
DNA: TGTGCCAGCAGCGTAGTGGGCCTACCCACAGATACGCAGTATTTT
D: NA
V: TRBV9
size: NA
J: TRBJ2-3

CDR3: CATLNRLGGNYGYTF
DNA: TGTGCCACCCTTAATCGGCTCGGGGGAAACTATGGCTACACCTTC
D: NA
V: TRBV2
size: few
J: TRBJ1-2

CDR3: CASSLAPGQGDGAYEQYF
DNA: TGCGCCAGCAGCTTAGCTCCGGGACAGGGTGATGGAGCCTACGAGCAGTACTTC
D: TRBD1
V: TRBV5-1
size: NA
J: TRBJ2-7

CDR3: CASSSGTESSYEQYF
DNA: TGTGCCAGCAGTTCCGGGACAGAAAGCTCCTACGAGCAGTACTTC
D: TRBD1
V: TRBV12-3/TRBV12-4
size: once
J: TRBJ2-7

CDR3: CASSHVTRGNEQFF
DNA: TGTGCCAGCAGCCACGTTACCAGGGGCAATGAGCAGTTCTTC
D: NA
V: TRBV4-1
size: NA
J: TRBJ2-1

CDR3: CASSLNRDVSGANVLTF
DNA: TGTGCCAGCAGCCTTAACAGGGACGTCTCTGGGGCCAACGTCCTGACTTTC
D: NA
V: TRBV9
size: NA
J: TRBJ2-6

CDR3: CASSKIPGQTYNEQFF
DNA: TGTGCCAGTAGCAAGATCCCGGGACAGACCTACAATGAGCAGTTCTTC
D: TRBD1
V: TRBV19
size: NA
J: TRBJ2-1

CDR3: CASSGDRTGSYEQYF
DNA: TGTGCCAGCAGCGGAGACAGAACAGGCTCCTACGAGCAGTACTTC
D: NA
V: TRBV9
size: NA
J: TRBJ2-7

CDR3: CSVEEGLNTEAFF
DNA: TGCAGCGTTGAAGAGGGGTTGAACACTGAAGCTTTCTTT
D: NA
V: TRBV29-1
size: NA
J: TRBJ1-1

CDR3: CASSSEDRWDTEAFF
DNA: TGTGCCAGCAGCTCCGAGGACAGATGGGACACTGAAGCTTTCTTT
D: NA
V: TRBV7-2
size: NA
J: TRBJ1-1

CDR3: CATISLEDGVNYGYTF
DNA: TGTGCCACCATCTCCTTGGAGGACGGAGTCAACTATGGCTACACCTTC
D: NA
V: TRBV27
size: NA
J: TRBJ1-2

CDR3: CATTPDRGFSYNEQFF
DNA: TGTGCCACCACCCCAGACAGGGGTTTCTCCTACAATGAGCAGTTCTTC
D: TRBD1
V: TRBV19
size: NA
J: TRBJ2-1

CDR3: CASSFQRGGDTQYF
DNA: TGTGCCAGCAGTTTTCAGCGGGGAGGCGATACGCAGTATTTT
D: TRBD2
V: TRBV27
size: NA
J: TRBJ2-3

CDR3: CSAPTDSGGRLVETQYF
DNA: TGCAGTGCTCCGACCGATAGCGGGGGCAGGTTGGTGGAGACCCAGTACTTC
D: TRBD2
V: TRBV20-1
size: NA
J: TRBJ2-5

CDR3: CASSPPSTSGTDTQYF
DNA: TGTGCCAGCAGCCCCCCCTCGACTAGCGGCACAGATACGCAGTATTTT
D: TRBD2
V: TRBV7-9
size: few
J: TRBJ2-3